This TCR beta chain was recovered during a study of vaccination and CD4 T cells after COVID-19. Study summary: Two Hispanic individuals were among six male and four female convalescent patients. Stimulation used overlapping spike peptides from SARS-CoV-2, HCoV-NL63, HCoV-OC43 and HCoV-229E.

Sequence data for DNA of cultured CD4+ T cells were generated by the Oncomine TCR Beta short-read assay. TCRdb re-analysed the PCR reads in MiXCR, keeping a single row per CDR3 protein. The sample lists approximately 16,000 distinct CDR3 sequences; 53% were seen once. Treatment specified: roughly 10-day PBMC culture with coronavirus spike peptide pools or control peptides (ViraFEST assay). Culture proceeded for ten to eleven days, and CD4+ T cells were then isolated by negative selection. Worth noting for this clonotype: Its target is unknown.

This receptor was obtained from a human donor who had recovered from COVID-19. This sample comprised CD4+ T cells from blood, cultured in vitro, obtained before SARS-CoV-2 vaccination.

CDR3 sequence: CASSGRDSYEQYF. The CDR3 DNA reads TGTGCCAGCAGTGGCCGGGACAGCTACGAGCAGTACTTC. This chain connects TRBV6-1 to TRBJ2-7; 7 bases are shared with TRBD1. Trimming cost V 4 bases and J 3 bases; bases outside gene matches: 3. In germline, CDR1 is MNHNS, CDR2 SASEGT. This CDR3 region has 13 residues.